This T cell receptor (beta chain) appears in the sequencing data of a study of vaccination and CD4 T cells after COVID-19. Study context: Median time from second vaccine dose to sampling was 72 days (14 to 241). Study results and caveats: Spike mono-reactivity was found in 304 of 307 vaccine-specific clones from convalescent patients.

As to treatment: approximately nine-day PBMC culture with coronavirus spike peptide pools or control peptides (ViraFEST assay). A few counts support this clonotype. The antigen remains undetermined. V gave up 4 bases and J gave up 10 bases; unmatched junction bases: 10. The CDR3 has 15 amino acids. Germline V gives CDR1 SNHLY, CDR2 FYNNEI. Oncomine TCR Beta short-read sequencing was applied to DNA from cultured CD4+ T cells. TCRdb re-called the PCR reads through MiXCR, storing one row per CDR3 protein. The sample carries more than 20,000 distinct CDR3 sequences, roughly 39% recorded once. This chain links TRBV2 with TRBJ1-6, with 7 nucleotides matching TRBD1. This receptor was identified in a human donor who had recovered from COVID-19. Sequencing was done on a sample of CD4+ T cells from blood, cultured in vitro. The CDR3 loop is CASSARTGPDSPLHF. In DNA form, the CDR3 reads TGTGCCAGCAGTGCACGGACAGGACCGGACTCACCCCTCCACTTT. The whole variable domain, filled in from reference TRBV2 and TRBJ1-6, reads EPEVTQTPSHQVTQMGQEVILRCVPISNHLYFYWYRQILGQKVEFLVSFYNNEISEKSEIFDDQFSVERPDGSNFTLKIRSTKLEDSAMYFCASSARTGPDSPLHFGNGTRLTVT.